The source of this TCR beta chain is a study of T cell responses to AZD1222 COVID-19 vaccine. General study results and limits: Mostly white British, mostly female donors; authors suggested clonal diversity may be underestimated.

A word on this clone: Its antigen is currently unknown.

Germline loops: CDR1 SEHNR, CDR2 FQNEAQ (reference sequence). Trimming removed 6 bases from V and 3 bases from J; junction bases left unmatched: 8. CDR3 length: 14 amino acids. Repertoires were generated with immunoSEQ multiplex PCR, while TCRdb's copy carries only in-frame clones and drops some. Among 90,000 to 120,000 clones listed, 87% were seen once. The clonotype comes from an adult who received the AZD1222 COVID-19 vaccine. The chain recombines TRBV7-9 with TRBJ2-7; 7 positions agree with TRBD1. The input for sequencing was peripheral blood, taken 28 days after the second AZD1222 dose. DNA for the CDR3: TGTGCCAGCAGTTCGGACAGGATGCTCTACGAGCAGTACTTC. This translates into CASSSDRMLYEQYF.